These T cell receptor beta chains were read from a single sample in a study of T-cell memory formation after mild COVID-19. Via MiXCR, TCRdb re-called the 5' RACE reads, giving one row per CDR3 protein. This sample yields 300,000 to 350,000 distinct CDR3 sequences, of which around 15% are seen a single time; 22% belongs to the top ten. Specimen: PBMCs or a T cell subset sorted from them (not recorded which). These receptors all stem from a man in his late teens or twenties who had mild COVID-19 (a few samples of this study predate the infection). Cell type and time point are not known. Both conserved end residues are part of each CDR3. Fields, in order: clone size, D gene, V gene, J gene, CDR3 protein, CDR3 DNA. D genes are given only for firm matches. Clone size, where shown, is once, few, many, or a class for clones that have expanded.

abundance: few
d_gene: -
v_gene: TRBV5-1
j_gene: TRBJ1-4
CDR3aa: CASSLGAQSTNEKLFF
CDR3nt: TGCGCCAGCAGCTTGGGAGCTCAGTCAACTAATGAAAAACTGTTTTTT

abundance: -
d_gene: -
v_gene: TRBV20-1
j_gene: TRBJ1-5
CDR3aa: CSATPGGSYQPQHF
CDR3nt: TGCAGTGCAACCCCCGGGGGGAGCTATCAGCCCCAGCATTTT

abundance: few
d_gene: -
v_gene: TRBV6-5
j_gene: TRBJ1-6
CDR3aa: CASSLFSDSHSPLHF
CDR3nt: TGTGCCAGCAGTTTGTTTTCGGACAGTCATTCACCCCTCCACTTT

abundance: few
d_gene: -
v_gene: TRBV6-6
j_gene: TRBJ1-1
CDR3aa: CASRGRAVTEAFF
CDR3nt: TGTGCCAGCAGAGGCAGGGCGGTCACTGAAGCTTTCTTT

abundance: -
d_gene: -
v_gene: TRBV7-2
j_gene: TRBJ1-2
CDR3aa: CASSPVNSYGYTF
CDR3nt: TGTGCCAGCAGCCCGGTCAACAGCTATGGCTACACCTTC

abundance: many
d_gene: -
v_gene: TRBV4-3
j_gene: TRBJ2-7
CDR3aa: CASSQEAQTGYEQYF
CDR3nt: TGCGCCAGCAGCCAAGAGGCCCAGACTGGTTACGAGCAGTACTTC

abundance: many
d_gene: -
v_gene: TRBV12-3/TRBV12-4
j_gene: TRBJ2-7
CDR3aa: CASSFHPSSYEQYF
CDR3nt: TGTGCCAGCAGTTTTCACCCCAGCTCCTACGAGCAGTACTTC

abundance: -
d_gene: TRBD2
v_gene: TRBV7-6
j_gene: TRBJ2-3
CDR3aa: CASSSLAGGTTDTQYF
CDR3nt: TGTGCCAGCAGCTCCCTAGCGGGGGGGACCACAGATACGCAGTATTTT

abundance: few
d_gene: -
v_gene: TRBV9
j_gene: TRBJ2-1
CDR3aa: CASSEELGQQFF
CDR3nt: TGTGCCAGCAGCGAAGAGCTGGGGCAGCAGTTCTTC

abundance: many
d_gene: -
v_gene: TRBV6-5
j_gene: TRBJ1-1
CDR3aa: CASSYLVGSGYTEAFF
CDR3nt: TGTGCCAGCAGTTACTTAGTAGGCTCAGGATACACTGAAGCTTTCTTT

abundance: -
d_gene: TRBD1
v_gene: TRBV5-1
j_gene: TRBJ1-6
CDR3aa: CASRPGQGNSPLHF
CDR3nt: TGCGCCAGCAGACCGGGACAGGGTAATTCACCCCTCCACTTT

abundance: many
d_gene: -
v_gene: TRBV6-5
j_gene: TRBJ2-7
CDR3aa: CASRGTLDLAYEQYF
CDR3nt: TGTGCCAGCAGGGGGACACTCGATCTGGCCTACGAGCAGTACTTC

abundance: few
d_gene: -
v_gene: TRBV2
j_gene: TRBJ2-7
CDR3aa: CASSDNEQYF
CDR3nt: TGTGCCAGCAGTGACAACGAGCAGTACTTC

abundance: few
d_gene: TRBD1
v_gene: TRBV12-3/TRBV12-4
j_gene: TRBJ1-5
CDR3aa: CASRQGGGNQPQHF
CDR3nt: TGTGCCAGCAGGCAGGGGGGGGGCAATCAGCCCCAGCATTTT

abundance: -
d_gene: TRBD2
v_gene: TRBV12-3/TRBV12-4
j_gene: TRBJ2-1
CDR3aa: CASSLLAGGEQFF
CDR3nt: TGTGCCAGCAGTTTACTAGCGGGGGGTGAGCAGTTCTTC

abundance: -
d_gene: -
v_gene: TRBV21-1
j_gene: TRBJ2-1
CDR3aa: CASSKLMRKGYNEQFF
CDR3nt: TGTGCCAGCAGCAAATTAATGCGTAAAGGGTACAATGAGCAGTTCTTC